These T cell receptor beta chains were read from a single sample in a study of technical replicates of blood from a few donors. Method: immunoSEQ multiplex PCR; TCRdb's copy keeps in-frame clones and lacks some. Of around 58,000 clones in the sample, around nine tenths were seen once. Source material: PBMCs. The receptors come from a human donor in good health. Some clones in this sample may be carry-over from other donors' samples. The CDR3 runs from the conserved cysteine through the conserved F or W. The order of the fields is J gene, V gene, D gene, CDR3 protein. The D gene is left open where the match is weak.

TRBJ2-1 TRBV10-2 TRBD2 CASRGLAGGNEQFF
TRBJ2-7 TRBV5-8 NA CASSKMAGPYEQYF
TRBJ2-7 TRBV5-1 TRBD1 CASSSHNRDRGSEQYF
TRBJ2-1 TRBV9 NA CASSVAGQRNEQFF
TRBJ1-2 TRBV4-1 TRBD1 CASSQVTGDLNYGYTF
TRBJ1-1 TRBV5-4 NA CASSLEGARNTEAFF
TRBJ2-6 TRBV7-2 NA CASSRAGANVLTF
TRBJ1-1 TRBV5-1 TRBD1 CASSFRPDRATEAFF
TRBJ2-1 TRBV7-3 TRBD1 CASSSRTGEKQFF
TRBJ2-1 TRBV6-5 NA CASRLSLYNEQFF
TRBJ2-4 TRBV7-2 TRBD2 CASSPLSGGLLAKNIQYF
TRBJ2-5 TRBV7-3 NA CASSLGLAQETQYF
TRBJ2-1 TRBV19 TRBD2 CASMPVLGQGLALVDSYNEQFF
TRBJ2-3 TRBV5-6 NA CASSLPGPDTQYF
TRBJ2-5 TRBV4-3 TRBD1 CASSQDLGYGQGAPLQETQYF
TRBJ2-1 TRBV4-3 TRBD2 CASSHSTGSAGGGNEQFF
TRBJ1-4 TRBV4-1 NA CASSLQPGGAGEKLFF